The text below deals with one T cell receptor beta chain. Method: immunoSEQ multiplex PCR; TCRdb's copy keeps in-frame clones and lacks some. The sample yields tens of thousands of clones, 80% to 95% seen once. CDR1 and CDR2 (germline): SGHRS, YFSETQ. V was shortened by 1 base and J by 4 bases, with 16 bases between the two germline ends. The CDR3 totals 16 residues. The sample is drawn from a study of OX40 agonist ivuxolimab in advanced cancers. About the research overall: Participants averaged approximately 65 years of age (range roughly 23 to 80) and were 75% to 90% male.

The source was CD4+ or CD8+ T cells sorted from blood, collected in a trial of the OX40 agonist ivuxolimab. This chain links TRBV5-1 with TRBJ2-3, with TRBD2 as a possible D gene (6 bases). The sequence was collected from an adult with an advanced solid tumor such as melanoma, head and neck, liver or kidney cancer. CDR3 sequence: CASSLSIGRGADTQYF. The CDR3 DNA follows: TGCGCCAGCAGCTTGAGTATCGGGCGGGGCGCAGATACGCAGTATTTT.